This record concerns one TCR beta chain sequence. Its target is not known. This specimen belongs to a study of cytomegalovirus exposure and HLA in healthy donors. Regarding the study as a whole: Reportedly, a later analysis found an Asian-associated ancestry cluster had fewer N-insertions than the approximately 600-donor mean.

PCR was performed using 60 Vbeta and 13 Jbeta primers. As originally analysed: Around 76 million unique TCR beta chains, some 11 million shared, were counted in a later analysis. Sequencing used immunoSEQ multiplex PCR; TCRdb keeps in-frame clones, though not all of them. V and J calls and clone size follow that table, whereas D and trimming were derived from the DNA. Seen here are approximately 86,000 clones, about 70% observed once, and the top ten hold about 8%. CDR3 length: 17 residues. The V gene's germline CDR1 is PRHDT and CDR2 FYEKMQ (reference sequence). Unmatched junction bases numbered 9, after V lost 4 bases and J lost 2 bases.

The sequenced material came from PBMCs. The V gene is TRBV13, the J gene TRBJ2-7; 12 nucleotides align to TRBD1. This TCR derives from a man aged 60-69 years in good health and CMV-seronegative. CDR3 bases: TGTGCCAGCAGCTCCTCCGGGACAGGGGGCAAACCCTACGAGCAGTACTTC. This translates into CASSSSGTGGKPYEQYF.